This T cell receptor beta chain was sequenced for a study of OX40 agonist ivuxolimab in advanced cancers. A history of autoimmune disease or systemic immunosuppression excluded patients. Using immunoSEQ multiplex PCR, the repertoire was profiled, and TCRdb retains in-frame clones only, with some absent. The table shows about 71,000 clones, with 84% occurring only once. The germline V and J ends were trimmed by 7 bases and 7 bases, with 25 bases remaining between them. The germline gives CDR1 SEHNR, CDR2 FQNEAQ (reference sequence). The CDR3 covers 16 residues. V usage is TRBV7-9 and J usage is TRBJ1-2; D remains unclear. Specimen: CD4+ or CD8+ T cells sorted from blood, collected in a trial of the OX40 agonist ivuxolimab. This TCR came from an adult with an advanced solid tumor such as melanoma, head and neck, liver or kidney cancer. The CDR3 loop is CASTPRTAPRRVGYTF. In DNA form, the CDR3 reads TGTGCCAGCACCCCGCGTACGGCACCCCGACGGGTTGGCTACACCTTC.